Included here is one T cell receptor beta chain sequence, with context. Its target is unknown. The CDR3 length is 12 residues. The V gene's germline CDR1 is MNHEY and CDR2 SMNVEV (reference sequence). V was pared by 7 bases and J by 4 bases, with 9 bases between. This sample is drawn from a study of OX40 agonist ivuxolimab in advanced cancers. Looking at the study overall: Hepatocellular carcinoma, melanoma, renal cell or head and neck cancer affected the dose-escalation patients. Prior anti-PD-1, anti-PD-L1 or anti-CTLA-4 therapy did not bar entry, and approximately 40% had some. Whole-study results and caveats: Among the lowest peripheral clonal expansion occurred in 0.1-3.0 mg/kg partial responders. Low normalized T-cell clonal expansion also characterized some of the nonresponders.

Produced via immunoSEQ multiplex PCR; TCRdb's table is partial and in-frame only. Here the sample spans more than 15,000 clones, approximately 80% being singletons. The source was CD4+ or CD8+ T cells sorted from blood, collected in a trial of the OX40 agonist ivuxolimab. The J gene is TRBJ2-3, the V gene TRBV27; D not resolved. This TCR derives from an adult with an advanced solid tumor such as melanoma, head and neck, liver or kidney cancer. The CDR3 loop is CASKGLADTQYF. CDR3 in DNA: TGTGCCAGCAAAGGGCTGGCAGATACGCAGTATTTT.